This T cell receptor (beta chain) was documented in a study of STAT5B mutations in CD4+ large granular lymphocyte leukemia. This was a survey-level run. Measured with immunoSEQ multiplex PCR; TCRdb has only the in-frame clones, and not every one. The sample lists tens of thousands of clones, 60% to 80% occurring once. There are 15 residues in the CDR3. J was trimmed by 8 bases and V by 5 bases; bases with no gene match: 12. Germline assignment: CDR1 MDHEN and CDR2 SYDVKM. The sequence was obtained from a human donor in good health. This rearrangement joins TRBV28 to TRBJ1-2; TRBD1 agrees at 9 bases. Sample: CD4+ T cells from blood buffy coats. CDR3 bases: TGTGCCAGCAGTGGGAGGACAGGGGATTTTTGGGGCTACACCTTC. Its protein is CASSGRTGDFWGYTF.